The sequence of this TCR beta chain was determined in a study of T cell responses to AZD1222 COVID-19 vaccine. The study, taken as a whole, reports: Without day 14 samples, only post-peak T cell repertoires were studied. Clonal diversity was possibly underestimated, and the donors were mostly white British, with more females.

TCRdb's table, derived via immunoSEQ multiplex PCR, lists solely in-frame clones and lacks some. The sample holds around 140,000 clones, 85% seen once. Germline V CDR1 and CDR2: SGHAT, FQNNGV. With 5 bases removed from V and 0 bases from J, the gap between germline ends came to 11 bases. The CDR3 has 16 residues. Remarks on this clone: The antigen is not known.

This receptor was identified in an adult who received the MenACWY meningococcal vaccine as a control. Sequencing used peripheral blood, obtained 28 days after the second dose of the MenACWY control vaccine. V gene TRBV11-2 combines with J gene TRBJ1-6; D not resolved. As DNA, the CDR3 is TGTGCCAGCAGCCCCCCCCGCATCTCCTATAATTCACCCCTCCACTTT. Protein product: CASSPPRISYNSPLHF.